Below, 10 T cell receptor beta chains from the same sample are listed, as sequenced in a study of OX40 agonist ivuxolimab in advanced cancers. Assay used: immunoSEQ multiplex PCR; TCRdb lists only in-frame clones, some missing. The sample includes around 13,000 clones, around 76% of them seen just once. Sequencing used CD4+ or CD8+ T cells sorted from blood, obtained in a trial of the OX40 agonist ivuxolimab. The receptors were sampled from an adult with an advanced solid tumor such as melanoma, head and neck, liver or kidney cancer.

This clone has more than one count but fewer than ten. The V and J genes are TRBV6-1 and TRBJ1-2; possible D gene TRBD1, 5 bases. V lost 2 bases, J lost 8 bases, and 18 bases lay in between. The CDR3 length is 15 residues. Per germline, CDR1 MNHNS and CDR2 SASEGT. DNA of the CDR3: TGTGCCAGCAGTGAATTTAGGACAAGTAGTGAGGGCTACACCTTC. Translation gives CASSEFRTSSEGYTF.

The V call is TRBV18, the J call TRBJ2-7; D perhaps matches TRBD2 (5 bases). CDR1 and CDR2 (germline): KGHSH, LQKENI. The ends were cut back, 4 bases at V and 4 bases at J, with 11 bases in the middle. The length of the CDR3 is 13 residues. CDR3 nucleotides: TGTGCCAGCTCACTTGCGAGGGAGTACGAGCAGTACTTC. Protein product: CASSLAREYEQYF.

The genes are TRBV7-9 and TRBJ2-7; TRBD1 matches 9 bases. Germline assignment: CDR1 SEHNR and CDR2 FQNEAQ (reference sequence). After removal of 5 bases from V and 11 bases from J, the junction contained 4 bases not matched to a gene. CDR3 length equals 11 residues. The DNA for the CDR3 is TGTGCCAGCAGCACCTGGACAGGGGAGTACTTC. Translating gives CASSTWTGEYF.

V and J are TRBV5-1 and TRBJ1-1; 7 bases agree with TRBD1. The CDR3 extends over 15 amino acids. Germline loops: CDR1 SGHRS, CDR2 YFSETQ. The ends lost 3 bases at V and 1 base at J; junction bases unmatched: 6. Written as DNA, the CDR3 is TGCGCCAGCAGCTCCTCGGACAGGTCGAACACTGAAGCTTTCTTT. It is translated as CASSSSDRSNTEAFF.

The chain combines TRBV5-5 with TRBJ2-1; D assignment may be TRBD1 or TRBD2 (6 bases each). The V gene's germline CDR1 is SGHKS and CDR2 YYEKEE (reference sequence). V lost 0 bases and J lost 0, with 7 bases in between. The CDR3 has 15 amino acids. Written as DNA, the CDR3 is TGTGCCAGCAGCTTGGCGGGGGCCTCCTACAATGAGCAGTTCTTC. Translated: CASSLAGASYNEQFF.

The V call is TRBV7-9, the J call TRBJ1-2; 10 positions match TRBD1. Trimming at V came to 5 bases and at J to 4 bases, leaving 13 bases not matched to a gene. The CDR3 has 17 amino acids. CDR1 and CDR2 (germline): SEHNR, FQNEAQ (reference sequence). The CDR3 bases are TGTGCCAGCAGCCCAGGGGACAGGGGCCGACTTGCCTATGGCTACACCTTC. It encodes CASSPGDRGRLAYGYTF. Together with reference TRBV7-9 and TRBJ1-2, the CDR3 gives the full variable domain: DTGVSQNPRHKITKRGQNVTFRCDPISEHNRLYWYRQTLGQGPEFLTYFQNEAQLEKSRLLSDRFSAERPKGSFSTLEIQRTEQGDSAMYLCASSPGDRGRLAYGYTFGSGTRLTVV.

As DNA, the CDR3 is TGTGCCAGCAGCCTAACGGTAAATGAGCAGTTCTTC. Translation: CASSLTVNEQFF. This chain connects TRBV28 to TRBJ2-1; D not certain. V was clipped by 6 bases and J by 7 bases, with 10 bases between them. The CDR3 contains 12 residues. The germline CDR1 and CDR2 sequences are MDHEN and SYDVKM.

Only a few counts were recorded for this clone. The chain carries TRBV5-6 and TRBJ1-1; TRBD1 might be the D (6 bases). Trimming shortened V by 4 bases and J by 3 bases, and 13 bases separated the two germline ends. The length of the CDR3 is 14 residues. Germline V gene lookup returns CDR1 SGHDT and CDR2 YYEEEE. The chain's CDR3 is CASSGGDTYTEAFF. The CDR3 DNA follows: TGTGCCAGCAGCGGAGGGGACACTTACACTGAAGCTTTCTTT. Combining the CDR3 with reference TRBV5-6 and TRBJ1-1 gives the whole variable domain DAGVTQSPTHLIKTRGQQVTLRCSPKSGHDTVSWYQQALGQGPQFIFQYYEEEERQRGNFPDRFSGHQFPNYSSELNVNALLLGDSALYLCASSGGDTYTEAFFGQGTRLTVV.

By frequency in the sample, this clone is large. This rearrangement joins TRBV15 to TRBJ2-6; D uncertain. Germline assignment: CDR1 LNHNV and CDR2 YYDKDF (reference sequence). The V end was cut by 0 bases, the J end by 1 base, with 7 bases between. The CDR3 has 16 residues. The CDR3 coding sequence is TGTGCCACCAGCAGAGATAGAGTTTCTGGGGCCAACGTCCTGACTTTC. The encoded protein is CATSRDRVSGANVLTF.

This clone was seen once. The chain joins TRBV7-9 to TRBJ2-5, with 9 bases fitting TRBD2. Looked up from germline, CDR1 is SEHNR and CDR2 is FQNEAQ (reference sequence). Losses at the gene ends were 5 bases for V and 4 bases for J; bases not matched to a gene: 11. The CDR3 spans 16 residues. The CDR3 region is CASSRSLAGTGETQYF. Here the CDR3 DNA reads TGTGCCAGCAGCCGATCGCTAGCGGGAACAGGAGAGACCCAGTACTTC. The whole variable domain, filled in from reference TRBV7-9 and TRBJ2-5, reads DTGVSQNPRHKITKRGQNVTFRCDPISEHNRLYWYRQTLGQGPEFLTYFQNEAQLEKSRLLSDRFSAERPKGSFSTLEIQRTEQGDSAMYLCASSRSLAGTGETQYFGPGTRLLVL.